These 16 T cell receptor beta chains were all obtained from the same sample, sequenced in a study of T-cell memory formation after mild COVID-19. TCRdb re-analysed the 5' RACE reads in MiXCR, keeping a single row per CDR3 protein. Among 400,000 to 500,000 distinct CDR3 sequences listed, roughly 26% were seen once. The source material was PBMCs or a T cell subset sorted from them (not recorded which). The receptors come from an adult woman who had mild COVID-19 (a few samples of this study predate the infection). Cell type and time point are not known.

This clonotype was counted a few times. The gene calls are TRBV12-3 or TRBV12-4 and TRBJ2-5; TRBD1 matches at 8 bases. The CDR3 totals 15 residues. The V and J ends lost 6 bases and 2 bases, in that order; junction bases with no gene match: 8. The CDR3 protein is CASSPPTGAQETQYF. In DNA, the CDR3 is TGTGCCAGCAGCCCTCCGACAGGGGCGCAAGAGACCCAGTACTTC.

The chain has TRBV7-9 and TRBJ2-6, with D unresolved. Deletions cut 2 bases from V and 1 base from J, with 15 bases between. This CDR3 is 18 amino acids long. Germline lookup yields CDR1 SEHNR and CDR2 FQNEAQ (reference sequence). This chain's CDR3 is CASSLSVFRGSGANVLTF. CDR3 nucleotides: TGTGCCAGCAGCTTATCGGTCTTCCGCGGTTCTGGGGCCAACGTCCTGACTTTC.

The rearrangement links TRBV7-8 to TRBJ2-1; 9 bases line up with TRBD2. The CDR3 runs 15 residues. Losses at the gene ends were 6 bases for V and 3 bases for J; bases not matched to a gene: 6. Per germline, CDR1 SGHVS and CDR2 FQNEAQ. The DNA of the CDR3 is TGTGCCAGCAGTCCATTAGCGGGGGACTACAATGAGCAGTTCTTC. Amino acids: CASSPLAGDYNEQFF.

This clonotype was observed a handful of times. This sequence joins TRBV11-2 and TRBJ2-2, with 10 bases matching TRBD2. The CDR3 has 16 residues. V lost 2 bases, J lost 4 bases, and 4 bases stayed unmatched. Germline V gene sequence: CDR1 SGHAT, CDR2 FQNNGV. The CDR3 DNA sequence: TGTGCCAGCAGCTTAAGAGCGGGAGGGTCCACCGGGGAGCTGTTTTTT. It encodes CASSLRAGGSTGELFF. The full variable domain, with the rest looked up from reference TRBV11-2 and TRBJ2-2, is EAGVAQSPRYKIIEKRQSVAFWCNPISGHATLYWYQQILGQGPKLLIQFQNNGVVDDSQLPKDRFSAERLKGVDSTLKIQPAKLEDSAVYLCASSLRAGGSTGELFFGEGSRLTVL.

This chain connects TRBV5-1 to TRBJ1-2, with 8 positions matching TRBD1. This CDR3 comprises 14 residues. The ends lost 4 bases at V and 0 bases at J; junction bases unmatched: 2. Germline CDR1 reads SGHRS; CDR2 reads YFSETQ. In nucleotides, the CDR3 is TGCGCCAGCAGCGCGGGACAGGCTAACTATGGCTACACCTTC. This sequence encodes CASSAGQANYGYTF.

The gene calls are TRBV5-5 and TRBJ2-6, with 8 bases lining up with TRBD1. V was pared by 4 bases and J by 2 bases, with 8 bases of the junction left unmatched. The germline V gene has CDR1 SGHKS and CDR2 YYEKEE (reference sequence). This CDR3 spans 17 amino acids. This chain's CDR3 is CASSVRQGPPGANVLTF. CDR3 coding DNA: TGTGCCAGCAGCGTACGACAGGGGCCGCCTGGGGCCAACGTCCTGACTTTC.

V usage is TRBV7-8 and J usage is TRBJ1-1; D not resolved. Germline lookup yields CDR1 SGHVS and CDR2 FQNEAQ. Trimming cost V 1 base and J 1 base, with 10 bases left between them. This CDR3 is 15 amino acids long. The CDR3 DNA reads as TGTGCCAGCAGCTTAGAGAATCGGAAGAACACTGAAGCTTTCTTT. It is translated as CASSLENRKNTEAFF.

This clonotype was recorded many times. CDR3 in DNA: TGCGCCAGCAGCCTTAGCGGGTTTCCCTACAATGAGCAGTTCTTC. Translating gives CASSLSGFPYNEQFF. This chain joins TRBV5-1 and TRBJ2-1; TRBD2 agrees at 7 bases. V was pared by 4 bases and J by 2 bases, with 6 bases of the junction left unmatched. This CDR3 is built from 15 residues. CDR1 is SGHRS, CDR2 YFSETQ, per germline.

Points on this clonotype: At one end the junction does not follow the germline gene, possibly because of a read error. The chain combines TRBV7-2 with TRBJ2-1; tentative D call: TRBD2 (6 bases). The CDR3 length is 14 residues. The germline gives CDR1 SGHTA, CDR2 FQGNSA. Here the CDR3 DNA reads TGTGCCAGCCGCTTGGACTACGTAGGGAATGAGCAGTTCTTC. Its translation is CASRLDYVGNEQFF.

The chain employs TRBV2 and TRBJ1-2, with 7 bases identical to TRBD1. V lost 4 bases to trimming and J lost 2 bases; unmatched junction nucleotides: 16. Germline values: CDR1 SNHLY, CDR2 FYNNEI. CDR3 length: 18 residues. CDR3 amino acids: CASSGRLGQPDSNYGYTF. The DNA for the CDR3 is TGTGCCAGCAGTGGAAGATTGGGACAGCCAGATTCCAACTATGGCTACACCTTC. Together with reference TRBV2 and TRBJ1-2, the CDR3 gives the full variable domain: EPEVTQTPSHQVTQMGQEVILRCVPISNHLYFYWYRQILGQKVEFLVSFYNNEISEKSEIFDDQFSVERPDGSNFTLKIRSTKLEDSAMYFCASSGRLGQPDSNYGYTFGSGTRLTVV.

The CDR3 is CASSLGSDSNQPQHF. The CDR3 DNA sequence: TGTGCCAGCAGTTTGGGCAGCGATAGCAATCAGCCCCAGCATTTT. This chain joins TRBV12-3 or TRBV12-4 and TRBJ1-5; D unresolved. This CDR3 region has 15 residues. V lost 3 bases and J 0 bases, leaving 9 bases between the germline ends.

In this sample, this clonotype turned up a few times. This chain uses TRBV6-1 with TRBJ1-5, with no clear D. The CDR3 covers 13 residues. V lost 2 bases to trimming and J lost 8 bases, with 10 bases between them. Germline V gene data show CDR1 as MNHNS and CDR2 as SASEGT. DNA of the CDR3: TGTGCCAGCAGTGAAAGGGAGTTGGAGCCCCAGCATTTT. Translation: CASSERELEPQHF.

Only a few counts were recorded for this clonotype. The CDR3 DNA reads TGCGCCAGCAGCCCGGGGGGGCCAACTAATGAAAAACTGTTTTTT. Protein sequence: CASSPGGPTNEKLFF. The chain carries TRBV4-1 and TRBJ1-4, with D possibly TRBD1 on 6 matching bases. The CDR3 runs 15 residues. Trimming pared 4 bases from V and 0 bases from J, leaving 9 bases between. The V gene's germline CDR1 is MGHRA and CDR2 YSYEKL.

The rearrangement joins TRBV5-1 to TRBJ2-1; no firm D call. CDR3 length: 15 residues. Germline assignment: CDR1 SGHRS and CDR2 YFSETQ. The V end was cut by 1 base, the J end by 7 bases, with 15 bases between. This CDR3 is CASSLNLGSGNEQFF. The CDR3 bases are TGCGCCAGCAGCTTGAATCTTGGAAGTGGGAATGAGCAGTTCTTC.

The chain is built from TRBV12-3 or TRBV12-4 and TRBJ1-5; 8 nucleotides line up with TRBD1. V shed 3 bases and J 9 bases; nucleotides not matched to a gene: 10. The CDR3 has 15 amino acids. For the CDR3, the DNA is TGTGCCAGCAGTTTTGCTGTGGGTGACAGGGGGCCCCAGCATTTT. This encodes CASSFAVGDRGPQHF.

The chain couples TRBV11-2 to TRBJ1-2; 10 bases fit TRBD1. The ends lost 1 base at V and 5 bases at J; junction bases unmatched: 4. The CDR3 sequence is 15 residues long. CDR1 SGHAT and CDR2 FQNNGV come from the germline V gene. CDR3 protein: CASSLAPGQGYGYTF. In nucleotides, the CDR3 is TGTGCCAGCAGCTTAGCCCCGGGACAGGGGTATGGCTACACCTTC. Full variable domain (remainder filled in from reference TRBV11-2 and TRBJ1-2): EAGVAQSPRYKIIEKRQSVAFWCNPISGHATLYWYQQILGQGPKLLIQFQNNGVVDDSQLPKDRFSAERLKGVDSTLKIQPAKLEDSAVYLCASSLAPGQGYGYTFGSGTRLTVV.